A single sample gave rise to the 5 T cell receptor beta chains below, sequenced in a study of lymphopenia after photon versus proton radiotherapy. Repertoires were generated with immunoSEQ multiplex PCR, while TCRdb's copy carries only in-frame clones and drops some. The sample has some 30,000 clones, 94% seen once; the top ten hold about 0.72%. The sample was peripheral blood, taken from a patient treated with photon-based radiotherapy. The origin of the receptors is a woman aged 50 to 60 with cholangiocarcinoma.

The chain has TRBV7-9 and TRBJ1-1; unclear D gene. Germline V gene lookup returns CDR1 SEHNR and CDR2 FQNEAQ (reference sequence). Trimming left V 5 bases short and J 5 bases short, with 18 bases between. The CDR3 has 15 residues. This CDR3 is CASSKLGKEVTEAFF. The CDR3 region has the DNA TGTGCCAGCAGCAAACTAGGGAAAGAAGTGACTGAAGCTTTCTTT. Full variable domain (missing parts from reference TRBV7-9 and TRBJ1-1): DTGVSQNPRHKITKRGQNVTFRCDPISEHNRLYWYRQTLGQGPEFLTYFQNEAQLEKSRLLSDRFSAERPKGSFSTLEIQRTEQGDSAMYLCASSKLGKEVTEAFFGQGTRLTVV.

DNA of the CDR3: TGTGCCAGCAGCTTACCACAGGCCCCGGGGACTGAAGCTTTCTTT. Amino acids: CASSLPQAPGTEAFF. The chain carries TRBV7-2 and TRBJ1-1; a weak D match, TRBD1 (5 bases). The ends were cut back, 2 bases at V and 5 bases at J, with 15 bases in the middle. Per the germline V gene, CDR1 is SGHTA and CDR2 is FQGNSA. The CDR3 loop spans 15 amino acids.

This clone was observed once. The CDR3 loop reads CASRAPERVLEQFF. CDR3 coding DNA: TGCGCCAGCAGGGCCCCAGAGCGGGTTCTTGAGCAGTTCTTC. The rearrangement links TRBV10-2 to TRBJ2-1; TRBD2 is a possible D gene (6 bases). The CDR3 is 14 amino acids. V was cut by 6 bases and J by 9 bases, with 18 bases left in between. The germline gives CDR1 WSHSY, CDR2 SAAADI.

This clone was observed a single time. This chain uses TRBV7-2 with TRBJ1-2; D ambiguous. The CDR3 runs to 12 residues. The V gene's germline CDR1 is SGHTA and CDR2 FQGNSA. The V end lost 8 bases, the J end lost 2 bases, and 9 bases lay between the germline ends. The CDR3 is CASAKGNYGYTF. CDR3 coding DNA: TGTGCCAGCGCCAAAGGGAACTATGGCTACACCTTC.

This chain joins TRBV27 and TRBJ1-5; no reliable D call. Per germline, CDR1 MNHEY and CDR2 SMNVEV (reference sequence). With 6 bases removed from V and 5 bases from J, the gap between germline ends came to 17 bases. The CDR3 has 15 amino acids. CDR3 protein: CASSPYSSIYQPQHF. The DNA for the CDR3 is TGTGCCAGCAGCCCTTATTCCAGTATATATCAGCCCCAGCATTTT.